These T cell receptor beta chains were read from a single sample in a study of shared clonotypes between healthy human individuals. TCRdb's copy holds only in-frame clones and misses some; the assay was immunoSEQ multiplex PCR. This table holds approximately 2,000,000 clones, 85% to 95% found once. The specimen was naive CD4+ T cells from PBMCs. The receptors come from a man between 18 and 35 years old in good health. Some clones in this sample may be carry-over from other donors' samples. Each CDR3 is given with its conserved first and last residue. The D gene is left open where the match is weak. Expanded clones are given a class, and other clones once, few, many or no size at all.

j_call clone_size v_call cdr3_length d_call cdr3_nt cdr3_aa
TRBJ2-1 . TRBV5-1 12 . TGCGCCAGCAGCGTTCCCTCTAATGAGCAGTTCTTC CASSVPSNEQFF
TRBJ2-3 . TRBV6-5 15 . TGTGCCAGCAAACAGTCCTTTCCCACCCCAGATACGCAGTATTTT CASKQSFPTPDTQYF
TRBJ1-6 . TRBV5-1 14 . TGCGCCAGCAGCCCGGAGGCGGGCAATTCACCCCTCCACTTT CASSPEAGNSPLHF
TRBJ2-7 . TRBV28 15 . TGTGCCAGCAGTTTCCTTGACAGGCCCACGGGCGAGCAGTACTTC CASSFLDRPTGEQYF
TRBJ2-3 once TRBV9 12 . TGTGCCAGCAGCGTAGCCCTGGATACGCAGTATTTT CASSVALDTQYF
TRBJ1-5 . TRBV6-1 14 TRBD1 TGTGCCTCCAACCCGGGACAGCCTAATCAGCCCCAGCATTTT CASNPGQPNQPQHF
TRBJ2-7 . TRBV6-5 15 TRBD1 TGTGCCAGCAGGACACCGGGACAGAGGTCCTACGAGCAGTACTTC CASRTPGQRSYEQYF
TRBJ2-1 . TRBV11-2 16 TRBD2 TGTGCCAGCAGCACGGGACTAGCGGGAGGTTCCGATGAGCAGTTCTTC CASSTGLAGGSDEQFF
TRBJ2-3 once TRBV15 16 TRBD1 TGTGCCACCAGCAGAAGACAGGGGTTGGGCACAGATACGCAGTATTTT CATSRRQGLGTDTQYF
TRBJ2-3 . TRBV29-1 15 TRBD2 TGCAGCGTGAGCGAGGGTAGCGGGAGGGCAGATACGCAGTATTTT CSVSEGSGRADTQYF
TRBJ1-1 . TRBV7-2 15 . TGTGCCAGCAGCTTAGCGTTGGGTGCTGGCACTGAAGCTTTCTTT CASSLALGAGTEAFF
TRBJ1-4 . TRBV28 16 . TGTGCCAGCAGTTTCCCAAGTTATGCAACTAATGAAAAACTGTTTTTT CASSFPSYATNEKLFF
TRBJ1-1 . TRBV6-5 15 . TGTGCCAGCAGTTACGGGGGGGGCATGAACACTGAAGCTTTCTTT CASSYGGGMNTEAFF
TRBJ2-3 once TRBV4-3 15 TRBD1 TGCGCCAGCAGCCAAGGACAGGGGGCCACAGATACGCAGTATTTT CASSQGQGATDTQYF
TRBJ2-7 . TRBV2 12 TRBD2 TGTGCCAGCAGTCGACTAGCGGACGAGCAGTACTTC CASSRLADEQYF
TRBJ2-2 . TRBV15 16 TRBD2 TGTGCCACCAGCAGACTGGGACTAGCGAACACCGGGGAGCTGTTTTTT CATSRLGLANTGELFF
TRBJ2-7 . TRBV28 12 . TGTGCCAGCAGGGTGGGACCCTACGAGCAGTACTTC CASRVGPYEQYF
TRBJ1-5 . TRBV30 14 . TGTGCCTGGAGTTATAGGATGACGGATCAGCCCCAGCATTTT CAWSYRMTDQPQHF
TRBJ2-2 . TRBV2 19 TRBD2 TGTGCCAGCAGTGAATGGGGACTAGCGGGACCGTCGAACACCGGGGAGCTGTTTTTT CASSEWGLAGPSNTGELFF
TRBJ1-2 . TRBV15 16 TRBD1 TGTGCCACCAGCAGAGATCTCGGCCGAGACAGGGTCGGCTACACCTTC CATSRDLGRDRVGYTF
TRBJ1-1 . TRBV6-6 16 TRBD1 TGTGCCAGCAGTTACCAATTGCAGGGGGCGAACACTGAAGCTTTCTTT CASSYQLQGANTEAFF
TRBJ1-5 . TRBV28 15 . TGTGCCACCAGACCTTGGGTCCGCCGCAATCAGCCCCAGCATTTT CATRPWVRRNQPQHF
TRBJ2-2 . TRBV2 16 . TGTGCCAGCAGTGAATGGGCTAGCCCTTACACCGGGGAGCTGTTTTTT CASSEWASPYTGELFF
TRBJ2-6 . TRBV28 17 TRBD1 TGTGCCAGCAGTTACCCAGGGGGCGCAGCTGGGGCCAACGTCCTGACTTTC CASSYPGGAAGANVLTF
TRBJ2-3 . TRBV7-8 15 . TGTGCCAGCACCCTCGGGGCAGGGTTGACAGATACGCAGTATTTT CASTLGAGLTDTQYF
TRBJ1-2 . TRBV11-2 15 . TGTGCCAGCAGCTTAGCACGGGCGGCTAACTATGGCTACACCTTC CASSLARAANYGYTF
TRBJ2-3 . TRBV2 13 TRBD1 TGTGCCAGCAGAGGACAGGCCCCAGATACGCAGTATTTT CASRGQAPDTQYF
TRBJ1-1 once TRBV7-2 16 TRBD1 TGTGCCAGCAGCTCGAGGACAGGGGAGACGAACACTGAAGCTTTCTTT CASSSRTGETNTEAFF